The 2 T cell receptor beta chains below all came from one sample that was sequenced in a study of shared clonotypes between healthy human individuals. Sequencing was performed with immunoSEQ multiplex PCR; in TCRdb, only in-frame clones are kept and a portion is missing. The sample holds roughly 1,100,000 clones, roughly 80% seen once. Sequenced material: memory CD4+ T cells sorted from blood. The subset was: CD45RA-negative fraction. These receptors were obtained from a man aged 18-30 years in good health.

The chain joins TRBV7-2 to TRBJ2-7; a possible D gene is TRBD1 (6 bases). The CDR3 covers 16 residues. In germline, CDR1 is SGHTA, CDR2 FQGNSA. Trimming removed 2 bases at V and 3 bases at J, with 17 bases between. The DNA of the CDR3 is TGTGCCAGCAGCTTAACACAGGGAAGAATTTACTACGAGCAGTACTTC. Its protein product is CASSLTQGRIYYEQYF. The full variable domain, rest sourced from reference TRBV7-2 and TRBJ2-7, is GAGVSQSPSNKVTEKGKDVELRCDPISGHTALYWYRQSLGQGLEFLIYFQGNSAPDKSGLPSDRFSAERTGGSVSTLTIQRTQQEDSAVYLCASSLTQGRIYYEQYFGPGTRLTVT.

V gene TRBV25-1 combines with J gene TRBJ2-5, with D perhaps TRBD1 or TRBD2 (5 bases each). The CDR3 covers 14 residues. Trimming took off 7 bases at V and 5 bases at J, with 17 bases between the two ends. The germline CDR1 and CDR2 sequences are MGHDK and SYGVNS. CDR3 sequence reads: CASKQDSNSETQYF. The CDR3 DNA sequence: TGTGCCAGCAAACAGGACTCGAATTCGGAGACCCAGTACTTC. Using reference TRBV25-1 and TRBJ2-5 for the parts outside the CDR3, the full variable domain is EADIYQTPRYLVIGTGKKITLECSQTMGHDKMYWYQQDPGMELHLIHYSYGVNSTEKGDLSSESTVSRIRTEHFPLTLESARPSHTSQYLCASKQDSNSETQYFGPGTRLLVL.